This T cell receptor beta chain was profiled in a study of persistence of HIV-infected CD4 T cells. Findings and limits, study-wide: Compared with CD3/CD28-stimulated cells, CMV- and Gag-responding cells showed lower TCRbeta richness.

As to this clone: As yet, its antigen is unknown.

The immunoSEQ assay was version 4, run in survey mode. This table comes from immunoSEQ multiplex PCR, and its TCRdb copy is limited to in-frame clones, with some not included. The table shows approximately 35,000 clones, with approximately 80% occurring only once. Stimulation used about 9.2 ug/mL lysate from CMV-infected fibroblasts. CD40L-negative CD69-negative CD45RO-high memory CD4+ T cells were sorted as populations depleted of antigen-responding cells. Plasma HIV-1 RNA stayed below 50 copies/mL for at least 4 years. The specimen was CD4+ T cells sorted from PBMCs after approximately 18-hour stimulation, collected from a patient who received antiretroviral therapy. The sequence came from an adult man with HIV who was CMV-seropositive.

The CDR3 loop reads CASSVGFLSQAGTEAFF. The CDR3 nucleotides read TGTGCCAGCAGCGTAGGTTTCCTAAGCCAAGCGGGCACTGAAGCTTTCTTT. This chain connects TRBV9 to TRBJ1-1, with no clear D. Per the germline V gene, CDR1 is SGDLS and CDR2 is YYNGEE. There are 17 residues in the CDR3. Trimming shortened V by 0 bases and J by 4 bases, and 19 bases separated the two germline ends.